These T cell receptor beta chains were read from a single sample in a study of neurological immune-mediated disorders. TCRdb independently ran MiXCR on the 5' RACE reads; one entry per CDR3 protein. The table lists about 66,000 distinct CDR3 sequences, about 5.1% of them singletons. Material for sequencing was PBMCs. The receptors come from a woman aged 70 to 79 with multiple sclerosis. Both conserved end residues are part of each CDR3. D genes are given only for firm matches. Size values are once, few and many counts, or a class for expanded clones, and some rows have none.

clone size: many; D gene: TRBD2; J gene: TRBJ2-3; V gene: TRBV7-3; CDR3 protein: CASSFTSGWTDTQYF; CDR3 DNA: TGTGCCAGCAGCTTTACTAGCGGATGGACAGATACGCAGTATTTT
clone size: many; D gene: TRBD2; J gene: TRBJ2-3; V gene: TRBV9; CDR3 protein: CASSIRDYQSTDTQYF; CDR3 DNA: TGTGCCAGCAGCATACGGGACTACCAAAGCACAGATACGCAGTATTTT
clone size: -; D gene: -; J gene: TRBJ2-5; V gene: TRBV5-1; CDR3 protein: CASSLGQARAETQYF; CDR3 DNA: TGCGCCAGCAGCTTGGGACAGGCCAGGGCAGAGACCCAGTACTTC
clone size: many; D gene: TRBD1; J gene: TRBJ1-2; V gene: TRBV4-2; CDR3 protein: CASSPGGQGVKGYGYTF; CDR3 DNA: TGTGCCAGCAGCCCCGGGGGACAGGGGGTTAAAGGCTATGGCTACACCTTC
clone size: many; D gene: -; J gene: TRBJ2-1; V gene: TRBV7-2; CDR3 protein: CASSLGQHNEQFF; CDR3 DNA: TGTGCCAGCAGCTTAGGGCAGCACAATGAGCAGTTCTTC
clone size: many; D gene: -; J gene: TRBJ2-2; V gene: TRBV6-2/TRBV6-3; CDR3 protein: CASTLHGSTGELFF; CDR3 DNA: TGTGCCAGCACCCTACATGGATCCACCGGGGAGCTGTTTTTT
clone size: few; D gene: -; J gene: TRBJ1-3; V gene: TRBV7-2; CDR3 protein: CASSRAGVENTIYF; CDR3 DNA: TGTGCCAGCAGCCGGGCCGGGGTGGAAAACACCATATATTTT
clone size: many; D gene: -; J gene: TRBJ2-2; V gene: TRBV14; CDR3 protein: CASSRQTGTGDSGELFF; CDR3 DNA: TGTGCCAGCAGCCGGCAGACCGGGACCGGGGATTCCGGGGAGCTGTTTTTT
clone size: many; D gene: -; J gene: TRBJ2-1; V gene: TRBV20-1; CDR3 protein: CSALKNTYNEQFF; CDR3 DNA: TGCAGTGCTTTAAAAAACACCTACAATGAGCAGTTCTTC
clone size: many; D gene: -; J gene: TRBJ2-3; V gene: TRBV7-2; CDR3 protein: CASSRTLADTQYF; CDR3 DNA: TGTGCCAGCAGCCGCACTTTGGCAGATACGCAGTATTTT